This T cell receptor beta chain is drawn from a study of T cells in Graves' hyperthyroidism and ophthalmopathy. Amplified TCR beta CDR3 regions came from RNA transcripts. Using the HTBI primer set, a first-round RT-PCR was run on the TCR CDR3. TCRdb reanalysed the multiplex PCR reads using MiXCR and keeps one entry per CDR3 protein. This sample has 490,000 or so distinct CDR3 sequences, with around 15% found just once. V lost 1 base, J lost 5 bases, and 22 bases lay in between. Germline loops: CDR1 SGHNT, CDR2 YYREEE (reference sequence). This CDR3 comprises 17 residues. This clonotype originated in a woman aged 25 to 45 with Graves' ophthalmopathy. Source material: blood. The rearrangement joins TRBV5-4 to TRBJ2-7; D may correspond to TRBD1 or TRBD2 (5 bases each). The chain's CDR3 is CASSLPGQGALGDEQYF. CDR3 DNA sequence: TGTGCCAGCAGCTTGCCGGGGCAGGGCGCACTTGGGGACGAGCAGTACTTC.